This T cell receptor (beta chain) comes out of a study of T-cell reconstitution after alpha-beta-depleted transplantation in children. Study observations and caveats: Approximately two months post-transplant, alpha-beta T cells reportedly originated from several hundred expanded graft clones.

The CDR3 consists of 17 residues. Per germline, CDR1 KGHDR and CDR2 SFDVKD. The V and J ends lost 3 bases and 6 bases, in that order; junction bases with no gene match: 14. This clonotype was found many times. As yet, its antigen is unknown. A TCRbeta library incorporating unique molecular identifiers was prepared. TCRdb re-derived calls from the PCR reads in MiXCR, one entry per CDR3 protein. The sample has 200,000 to 250,000 distinct CDR3 sequences, around 9.9% seen once; the top ten hold 25% to 30%. The receptor was isolated from a child in the first two years of life with acute myeloid leukemia, due to receive a stem cell transplant. Sequences were derived from PBMCs, sampled before TCRalphabeta/CD19-depleted stem cell transplant. J is TRBJ2-3 and V is TRBV24-1, with 7 bases that match TRBD2. CDR3 coding DNA: TGTGCCACCAGTGATGGATGGAGCGGGGCATTCCCGGATACGCAGTATTTT. It is translated as CATSDGWSGAFPDTQYF.